The rows below give T cell receptor beta chains drawn from one sample of a study of T cell responses to AZD1222 COVID-19 vaccine. Libraries were prepared by immunoSEQ multiplex PCR; TCRdb keeps only in-frame clonotypes and omits some of them. The data show about 180,000 clones, roughly nine tenths seen once. The input for sequencing was peripheral blood, taken on day 0 of AZD1222 vaccination. Receptor source: an adult in good health. Each CDR3 is given with its conserved first and last residue. The D gene is left open where the match is weak. A clone size is listed for some rows: how often the clone was seen (once, few, many), or a class if it is expanded.

cdr3_length	clone_size	d_call	j_call	v_call	cdr3_aa	cdr3_nt
15	-	-	TRBJ1-1	TRBV7-3	CASSPEGSSDTEAFF	TGTGCCAGCAGCCCGGAGGGGTCTTCAGACACTGAAGCTTTCTTT
13	-	TRBD1	TRBJ2-7	TRBV27	CASRDTGAYEQYF	TGTGCCAGCAGAGACACAGGGGCCTACGAGCAGTACTTC
14	once	TRBD1	TRBJ1-1	TRBV27	CASSVGDRDTEAFF	TGTGCCAGCAGCGTAGGGGACAGGGACACTGAAGCTTTCTTT
12	-	TRBD1	TRBJ1-5	TRBV6-5	CASSDRDQPQHF	TGTGCCAGCAGCGACAGGGATCAGCCCCAGCATTTT
17	-	TRBD2	TRBJ2-3	TRBV4-2	CASSHPLGGVNTDTQYF	TGTGCCAGCAGCCACCCCCTCGGGGGGGTAAACACAGATACGCAGTATTTT
14	-	-	TRBJ1-1	TRBV28	CASSLILGDTEAFF	TGTGCCAGCAGTTTAATACTCGGGGACACTGAAGCTTTCTTT
13	-	-	TRBJ1-1	TRBV19	CASSMVENTEAFF	TGTGCCAGTAGTATGGTGGAGAACACTGAAGCTTTCTTT
13	-	TRBD2	TRBJ2-7	TRBV7-3	CASSDGLAGEQYF	TGTGCCAGCAGCGATGGGCTAGCGGGCGAGCAGTACTTC
13	once	-	TRBJ1-2	TRBV7-9	CASTSEAPSGYTF	TGTGCCAGCACCTCAGAGGCCCCTAGTGGCTACACCTTC
16	-	-	TRBJ1-1	TRBV5-5	CASSFIWTRSGTEAFF	TGTGCCAGCAGCTTTATCTGGACGCGAAGTGGGACTGAAGCTTTCTTT
16	-	TRBD1	TRBJ1-2	TRBV19	CASSIANRGGGYGYTF	TGTGCCAGTAGTATCGCCAACAGGGGTGGAGGCTATGGCTACACCTTC
15	-	-	TRBJ1-2	TRBV6-6	CASTPSGRGNYGYTF	TGTGCCAGCACTCCCTCGGGGAGAGGAAACTATGGCTACACCTTC
15	-	TRBD2	TRBJ2-5	TRBV6-5	CASSYSGEGRETQYF	TGTGCCAGCAGTTACTCAGGGGAGGGCAGGGAGACCCAGTACTTC
13	-	-	TRBJ1-2	TRBV28	CASFGQYNYGYTF	TGTGCCAGCTTCGGACAGTATAACTATGGCTACACCTTC
16	-	TRBD1	TRBJ1-2	TRBV11-2	CASSVKTGDPNYGYTF	TGTGCCAGCAGCGTCAAAACAGGGGATCCAAACTATGGCTACACCTTC
11	-	-	TRBJ1-2	TRBV4-3	CASSQEGGYTF	TGCGCCAGCAGCCAAGAGGGTGGCTACACCTTC
15	-	TRBD1	TRBJ2-7	TRBV10-2	CASSETSGGPYEQYF	TGCGCCAGCAGTGAGACCTCAGGGGGCCCCTACGAGCAGTACTTC
14	-	-	TRBJ1-6	TRBV5-8	CASSSRGLDSPLHF	TGTGCCAGCAGTTCCCGGGGGCTGGATTCACCCCTCCACTTT
13	few	TRBD1	TRBJ1-2	TRBV6-4	CASSDRDSYGYTF	TGTGCCAGCAGTGACCGGGACAGCTATGGCTACACCTTC
16	-	-	TRBJ2-4	TRBV5-1	CASSLSFDEGKNIQYF	TGCGCCAGCAGCTTGTCTTTCGACGAAGGCAAAAACATTCAGTACTTC
14	-	TRBD1	TRBJ1-2	TRBV6-5	CASSPGGHNYGYTF	TGTGCCAGCAGTCCAGGGGGACACAACTATGGCTACACCTTC
14	-	TRBD1	TRBJ1-1	TRBV19	CASHRQGGNTEAFF	TGTGCCAGCCACAGACAGGGCGGGAACACTGAAGCTTTCTTT
16	-	-	TRBJ1-1	TRBV28	CASSPPGQNMNTEAFF	TGTGCCAGCAGCCCCCCGGGACAAAACATGAACACTGAAGCTTTCTTT
13	-	-	TRBJ2-7	TRBV7-2	CASRSGWGYEQYF	TGTGCCAGCAGGTCAGGATGGGGTTACGAGCAGTACTTC
15	-	-	TRBJ2-1	TRBV7-3	CASSPLRSSYNEQFF	TGTGCCAGCAGCCCCCTGCGGAGCTCCTACAATGAGCAGTTCTTC
17	-	-	TRBJ2-7	TRBV24-1	CATSDSVPGTDQYEQYF	TGTGCCACCAGTGATTCCGTTCCCGGGACCGATCAATACGAGCAGTACTTC
15	-	-	TRBJ2-7	TRBV7-8	CASRRTGIDLYEQYF	TGTGCCAGCAGGAGAACGGGGATAGACCTATACGAGCAGTACTTC
13	-	-	TRBJ2-1	TRBV12-3/TRBV12-4	CASSLGLGNEQFF	TGTGCCAGCAGTTTAGGTTTGGGCAATGAGCAGTTCTTC
14	-	-	TRBJ1-1	TRBV18	CASSPPGVGTEAFF	TGTGCCAGCTCACCACCGGGGGTTGGCACTGAAGCTTTCTTT